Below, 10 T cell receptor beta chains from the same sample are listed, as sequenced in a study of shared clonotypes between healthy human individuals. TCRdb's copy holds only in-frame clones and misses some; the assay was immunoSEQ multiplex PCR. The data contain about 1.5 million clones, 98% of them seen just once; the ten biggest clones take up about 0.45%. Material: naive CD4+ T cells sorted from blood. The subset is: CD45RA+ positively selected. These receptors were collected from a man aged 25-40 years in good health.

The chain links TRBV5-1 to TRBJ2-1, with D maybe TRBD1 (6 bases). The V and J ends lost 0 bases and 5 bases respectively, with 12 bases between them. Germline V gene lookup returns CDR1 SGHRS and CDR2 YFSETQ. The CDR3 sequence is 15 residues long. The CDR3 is CASSLEPGHNNEQFF. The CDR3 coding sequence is TGCGCCAGCAGCTTGGAGCCGGGACATAACAATGAGCAGTTCTTC.

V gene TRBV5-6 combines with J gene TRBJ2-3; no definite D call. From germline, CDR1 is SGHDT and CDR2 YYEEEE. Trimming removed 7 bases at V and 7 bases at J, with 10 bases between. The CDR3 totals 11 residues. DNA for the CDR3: TGTGCCAGCGCCGACGGTAATACGCAGTATTTT. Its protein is CASADGNTQYF.

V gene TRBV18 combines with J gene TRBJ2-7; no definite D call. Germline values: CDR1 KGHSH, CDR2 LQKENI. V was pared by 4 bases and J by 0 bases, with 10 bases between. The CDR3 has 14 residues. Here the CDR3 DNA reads TGTGCCAGCTCACGTGAACATCTCTCCTACGAGCAGTACTTC. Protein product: CASSREHLSYEQYF. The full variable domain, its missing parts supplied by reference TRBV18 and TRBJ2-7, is NAGVMQNPRHLVRRRGQEARLRCSPMKGHSHVYWYRQLPEEGLKFMVYLQKENIIDESGMPKERFSAEFPKEGPSILRIQQVVRGDSAAYFCASSREHLSYEQYFGPGTRLTVT.

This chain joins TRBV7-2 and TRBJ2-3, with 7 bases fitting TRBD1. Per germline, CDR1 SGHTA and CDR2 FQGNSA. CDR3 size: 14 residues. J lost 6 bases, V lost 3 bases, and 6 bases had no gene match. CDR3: CASSFRDRADTQYF. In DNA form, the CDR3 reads TGTGCCAGCAGCTTCCGTGACAGGGCCGATACGCAGTATTTT.

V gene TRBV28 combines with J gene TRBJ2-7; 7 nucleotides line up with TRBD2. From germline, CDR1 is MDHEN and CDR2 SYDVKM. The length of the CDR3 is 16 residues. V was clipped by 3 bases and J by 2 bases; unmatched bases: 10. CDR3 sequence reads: CASSFAAAGRTYEQYF. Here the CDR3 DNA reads TGTGCCAGCAGTTTCGCTGCAGCGGGACGTACCTACGAGCAGTACTTC.

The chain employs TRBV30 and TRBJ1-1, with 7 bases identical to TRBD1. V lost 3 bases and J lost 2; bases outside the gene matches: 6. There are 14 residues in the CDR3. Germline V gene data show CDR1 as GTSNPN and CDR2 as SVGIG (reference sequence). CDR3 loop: CAWRGDRENTEAFF. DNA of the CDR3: TGTGCCTGGAGGGGCGACAGGGAAAACACTGAAGCTTTCTTT.

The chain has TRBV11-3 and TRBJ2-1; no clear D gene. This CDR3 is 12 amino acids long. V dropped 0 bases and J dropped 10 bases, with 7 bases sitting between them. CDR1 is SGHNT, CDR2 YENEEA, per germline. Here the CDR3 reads CASSLDWTEQFF. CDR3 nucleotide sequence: TGTGCCAGCAGCTTAGATTGGACGGAGCAGTTCTTC.

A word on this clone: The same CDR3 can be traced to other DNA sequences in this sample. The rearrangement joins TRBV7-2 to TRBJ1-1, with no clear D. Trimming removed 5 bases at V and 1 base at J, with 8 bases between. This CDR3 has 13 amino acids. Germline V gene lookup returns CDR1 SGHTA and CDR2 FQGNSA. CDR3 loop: CASSLEGNTEAFF. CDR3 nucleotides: TGTGCCAGCAGCCTCGAAGGGAACACTGAAGCTTTCTTT.

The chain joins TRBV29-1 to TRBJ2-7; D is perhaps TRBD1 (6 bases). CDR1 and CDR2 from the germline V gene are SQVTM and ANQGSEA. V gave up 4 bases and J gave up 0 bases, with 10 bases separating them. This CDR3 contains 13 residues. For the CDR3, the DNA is TGCAGCGTTGTAAGGGACAACTCCTACGAGCAGTACTTC. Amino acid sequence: CSVVRDNSYEQYF.

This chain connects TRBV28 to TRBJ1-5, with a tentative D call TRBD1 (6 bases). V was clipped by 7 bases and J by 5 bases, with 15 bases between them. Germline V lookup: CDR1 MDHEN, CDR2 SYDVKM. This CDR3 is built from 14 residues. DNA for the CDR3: TGTGCCAGCAAGAAAGGGGGGCAAGATCAGCCCCAGCATTTT. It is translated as CASKKGGQDQPQHF.